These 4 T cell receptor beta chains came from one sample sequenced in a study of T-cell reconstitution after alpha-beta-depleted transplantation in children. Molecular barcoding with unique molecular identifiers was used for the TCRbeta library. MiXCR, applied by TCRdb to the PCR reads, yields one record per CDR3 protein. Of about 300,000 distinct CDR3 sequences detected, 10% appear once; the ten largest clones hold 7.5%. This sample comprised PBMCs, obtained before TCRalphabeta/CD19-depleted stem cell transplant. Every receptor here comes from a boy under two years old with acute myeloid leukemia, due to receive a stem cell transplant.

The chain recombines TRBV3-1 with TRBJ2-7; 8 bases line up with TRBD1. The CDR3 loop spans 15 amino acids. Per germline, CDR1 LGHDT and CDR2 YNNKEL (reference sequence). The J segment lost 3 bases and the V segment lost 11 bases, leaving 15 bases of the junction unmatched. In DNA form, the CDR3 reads TGTGCCTGCACCCAAGGACAGGGCTGGCTCTACGAGCAGTACTTC. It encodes CACTQGQGWLYEQYF.

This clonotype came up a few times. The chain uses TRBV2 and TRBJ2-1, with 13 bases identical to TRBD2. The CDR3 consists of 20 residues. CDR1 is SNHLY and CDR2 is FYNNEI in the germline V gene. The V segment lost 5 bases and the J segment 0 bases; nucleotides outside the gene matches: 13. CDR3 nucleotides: TGTGCCAGCAGTTTACTATCCGGGACTAGCGGGACGAGCTCCTACAATGAGCAGTTCTTC. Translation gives CASSLLSGTSGTSSYNEQFF.

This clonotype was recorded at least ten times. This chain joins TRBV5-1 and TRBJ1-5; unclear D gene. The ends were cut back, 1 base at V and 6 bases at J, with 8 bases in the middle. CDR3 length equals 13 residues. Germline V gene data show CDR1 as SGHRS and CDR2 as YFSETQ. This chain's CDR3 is CASSLLGSQPQHF. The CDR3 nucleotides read TGCGCCAGCAGCTTGCTGGGGAGTCAGCCCCAGCATTTT.

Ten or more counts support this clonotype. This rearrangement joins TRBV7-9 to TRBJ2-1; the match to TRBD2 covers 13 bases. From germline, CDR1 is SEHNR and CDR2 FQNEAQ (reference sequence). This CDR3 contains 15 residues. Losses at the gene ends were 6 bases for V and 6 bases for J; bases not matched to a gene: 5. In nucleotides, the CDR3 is TGTGCCAGCAGTTTGACTAGCGGGAGGATCAATGAGCAGTTCTTC. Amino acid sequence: CASSLTSGRINEQFF.